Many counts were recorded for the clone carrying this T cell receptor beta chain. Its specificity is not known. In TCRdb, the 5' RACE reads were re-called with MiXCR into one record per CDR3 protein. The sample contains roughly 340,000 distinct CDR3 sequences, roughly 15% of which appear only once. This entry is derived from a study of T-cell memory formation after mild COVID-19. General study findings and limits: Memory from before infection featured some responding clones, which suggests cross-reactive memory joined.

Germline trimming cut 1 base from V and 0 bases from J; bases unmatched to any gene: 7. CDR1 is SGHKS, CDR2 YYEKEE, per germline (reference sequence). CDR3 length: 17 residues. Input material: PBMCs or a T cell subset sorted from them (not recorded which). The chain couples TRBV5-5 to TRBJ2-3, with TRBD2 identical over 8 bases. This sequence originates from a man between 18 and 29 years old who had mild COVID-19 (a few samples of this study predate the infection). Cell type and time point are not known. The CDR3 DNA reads TGTGCCAGCAGCTTGCAAGCGGGGGCTGTGAGCACAGATACGCAGTATTTT. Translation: CASSLQAGAVSTDTQYF. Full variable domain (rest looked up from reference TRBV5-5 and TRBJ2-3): DAGVTQSPTHLIKTRGQQVTLRCSPISGHKSVSWYQQVLGQGPQFIFQYYEKEERGRGNFPDRFSARQFPNYSSELNVNALLLGDSALYLCASSLQAGAVSTDTQYFGPGTRLTVL.